The rows below give T cell receptor beta chains drawn from one sample of a study of T cell responses to AZD1222 COVID-19 vaccine. Profiled with immunoSEQ multiplex PCR; TCRdb holds only in-frame clones, not every one. Of 150,000 to 200,000 clones listed, 90% to 95% were seen once; the top ten hold approximately 0.69%. The sequences come from peripheral blood, collected on day 0 of AZD1222 vaccination. Receptors were obtained from an adult in good health. CDR3s include the opening cysteine and the closing phenylalanine or tryptophan. The order of the fields is clone size, D gene, V gene, J gene, CDR3 length, CDR3 DNA, CDR3 protein. The D gene is left open where the match is weak. Expanded clones are given a class, and other clones once, few, many or no size at all.

clone size: -
D gene: -
V gene: TRBV2
J gene: TRBJ1-1
CDR3 length: 15
CDR3 DNA: TGTGCCAGCAGTGTTTGGGAAGGGGCGAGGACTGAAGCTTTCTTT
CDR3 protein: CASSVWEGARTEAFF

clone size: -
D gene: -
V gene: TRBV5-4
J gene: TRBJ1-1
CDR3 length: 12
CDR3 DNA: TGTGCCAGCAGCGAGATGGGCACTGAAGCTTTCTTT
CDR3 protein: CASSEMGTEAFF

clone size: -
D gene: -
V gene: TRBV11-2
J gene: TRBJ2-3
CDR3 length: 17
CDR3 DNA: TGTGCCAGCAGCTTATACGGGCCAGGGGCCCTGTCGGATACGCAGTATTTT
CDR3 protein: CASSLYGPGALSDTQYF

clone size: -
D gene: -
V gene: TRBV5-1
J gene: TRBJ1-4
CDR3 length: 14
CDR3 DNA: TGCGCCAGCAGCCAGGGGTCAGGGAATGAAAAACTGTTTTTT
CDR3 protein: CASSQGSGNEKLFF

clone size: -
D gene: TRBD1
V gene: TRBV15
J gene: TRBJ1-3
CDR3 length: 17
CDR3 DNA: TGTGCCACCAGCAGAGTGGGACAGCAAAAGCCCGGAAACACCATATATTTT
CDR3 protein: CATSRVGQQKPGNTIYF

clone size: -
D gene: -
V gene: TRBV2
J gene: TRBJ1-2
CDR3 length: 14
CDR3 DNA: TGTGCCAGCAGAGCGACAGGAGGTAACTATGGCTACACCTTC
CDR3 protein: CASRATGGNYGYTF

clone size: -
D gene: TRBD1
V gene: TRBV4-1
J gene: TRBJ1-5
CDR3 length: 16
CDR3 DNA: TGCGCCAGCAGCCAAGGACCGGAACAGGGGAATCAGCCCCAGCATTTT
CDR3 protein: CASSQGPEQGNQPQHF

clone size: few
D gene: -
V gene: TRBV6-5
J gene: TRBJ2-1
CDR3 length: 11
CDR3 DNA: TGTGCCAGCGTACTGGCGTATGAGCAGTTCTTC
CDR3 protein: CASVLAYEQFF

clone size: -
D gene: -
V gene: TRBV6-5
J gene: TRBJ1-5
CDR3 length: 15
CDR3 DNA: TGTGCCAGCAGTTACTCCCGGTCTAGCAATCAGCCCCAGCATTTT
CDR3 protein: CASSYSRSSNQPQHF

clone size: -
D gene: -
V gene: TRBV27
J gene: TRBJ1-5
CDR3 length: 13
CDR3 DNA: TGTGCCAGCAGTTTCGATAGGGATCAGCCCCAGCATTTT
CDR3 protein: CASSFDRDQPQHF